This TCR beta chain originates from a study of graft-versus-host responses after intestinal transplantation. Study as a whole: Transplants given to recipients were multivisceral, liver-intestinal, or isolated intestinal. Uniformly, recipients were administered anti-thymocyte globulin induction with subsequent tacrolimus and steroids for three to four years.

The V gene's germline CDR1 is SGHDT and CDR2 YYEEEE. The CDR3 runs to 14 residues. V gave up 4 bases and J gave up 0 bases, with 10 bases separating them. Notes on the study in general: GvH clones occurred in recipient marrow; some first appeared in ileum or blood.

Assay used: immunoSEQ multiplex PCR; TCRdb lists only in-frame clones, some missing. Of about 85,000 clones listed, 75% to 95% were seen once; the top ten hold 6% to 9%. Remarks on this clone: Its cognate antigen is unknown.

The sample was unstimulated CD8+ T cells sorted from spleen or lymph node cells, taken before transplant. The V gene is TRBV5-6, the J gene TRBJ2-5; no clear D gene. The TCR comes from a human donor who was the organ donor for an intestinal transplant. In DNA form, the CDR3 reads TGTGCCAGCAGCCCGCCGATCGACCAAGAGACCCAGTACTTC. Residues: CASSPPIDQETQYF.